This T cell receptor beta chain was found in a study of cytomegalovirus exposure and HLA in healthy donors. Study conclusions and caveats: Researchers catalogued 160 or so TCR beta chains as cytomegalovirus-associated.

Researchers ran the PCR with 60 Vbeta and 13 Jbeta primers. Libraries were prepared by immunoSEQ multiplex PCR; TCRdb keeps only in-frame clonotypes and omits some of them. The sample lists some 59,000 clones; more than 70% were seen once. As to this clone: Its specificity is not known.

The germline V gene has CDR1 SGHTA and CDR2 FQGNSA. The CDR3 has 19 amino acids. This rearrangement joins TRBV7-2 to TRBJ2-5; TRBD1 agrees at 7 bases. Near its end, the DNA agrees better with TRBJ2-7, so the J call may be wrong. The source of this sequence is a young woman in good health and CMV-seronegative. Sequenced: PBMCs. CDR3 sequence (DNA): TGTGCCAGCAGCCCAACCCGCCCACAGGGGCCCATCCAGGGGAACGAGCAGTACTTC. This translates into CASSPTRPQGPIQGNEQYF.